Following are 24 T cell receptor beta chains from one sample sequenced in a study of early T cells in non-severe SARS-CoV-2 infection (dated by TCRdb to the early 2020s). Library generation was performed with 5' RACE. Sequencing was carried out with a NextSeq 500. In TCRdb, the public reads were trimmed at Q25 with fastp and aligned with MiXCR, with productive beta chains retained. Duplicate CDR3 protein sequences are folded into a single record with the most common DNA and genes. For this sample the table gives tens of thousands of distinct CDR3 sequences, of which roughly 6% were detected only once. The top ten clones comprise 12% of the sample. The sequencing input was whole blood. These receptors all come from an adult who was a healthcare worker with PCR-confirmed SARS-CoV-2 infection or an uninfected control (not recorded which).

This clonotype was found a few times. The chain uses TRBV3-1 and TRBJ2-7; D may be TRBD2 (5 bases). CDR3 size: 14 residues. Trimming shortened V by 3 bases and J by 5 bases, and 14 bases separated the two germline ends. Germline V gene sequence: CDR1 LGHDT, CDR2 YNNKEL (reference sequence). This CDR3 reads CASSQLPLGDEQYF. The CDR3, as DNA: TGTGCCAGCAGCCAGCTACCTCTCGGGGACGAGCAGTACTTC.

This clonotype was counted only a few times. CDR3 DNA: TGTGCCAGCAGTTACTCGAGGACACAAGAGACCCAGTACTTC. It is translated as CASSYSRTQETQYF. V is TRBV6-6 and J is TRBJ2-5; D possibly corresponds to TRBD1 (5 bases). Germline V lookup: CDR1 MNHNY, CDR2 SVGAGI (reference sequence). V was shortened by 0 bases and J by 2 bases, with 7 bases between the two germline ends. This CDR3 comprises 14 residues.

This clonotype was counted at least ten times. The rearrangement joins TRBV9 to TRBJ1-6; 8 bases line up with TRBD1. Trimming removed 3 bases from V and 4 bases from J; junction bases left unmatched: 0. Germline values: CDR1 SGDLS, CDR2 YYNGEE. This CDR3 has 14 amino acids. The CDR3 spells CASSGQGYNSPLHF. CDR3 nucleotides: TGTGCCAGCAGCGGACAGGGGTATAATTCACCCCTCCACTTT.

The sample holds many counts of this clonotype. This chain joins TRBV11-2 and TRBJ1-2, with TRBD1 matching 9 bases. Germline CDR1 SGHAT, CDR2 FQNNGV. V lost 5 bases to trimming and J lost 7 bases; unmatched junction nucleotides: 5. CDR3 length: 13 amino acids. The CDR3 protein is CASSRDREGGYTF. DNA for the CDR3: TGTGCCAGCAGCCGGGACAGGGAAGGTGGCTACACCTTC.

This clonotype was seen a few times. The V call is TRBV5-5, the J call TRBJ2-3; TRBD1 matches at 7 bases. CDR1 is SGHKS, CDR2 YYEKEE, per germline (reference sequence). Unmatched junction bases numbered 7, after V lost 0 bases and J lost 6 bases. CDR3 length: 15 residues. The CDR3 DNA is TGTGCCAGCAGCTTGGAAAGACAGGGCAGGGATACGCAGTATTTT. This encodes CASSLERQGRDTQYF.

This clonotype was counted ten times or more. The rearrangement joins TRBV18 to TRBJ2-1; D unclear. From germline, CDR1 is KGHSH and CDR2 LQKENI. V lost 1 base and J 7 bases, leaving 8 bases between the germline ends. This CDR3 is built from 13 residues. The CDR3 is CASSPLTENEQFF. The CDR3 DNA is TGTGCCAGCTCACCACTCACAGAGAATGAGCAGTTCTTC.

This clonotype has at least ten counts. The V call is TRBV20-1, the J call TRBJ2-1; D might be TRBD2 (6 bases). In germline, CDR1 is DFQATT, CDR2 SNEGSKA (reference sequence). The germline V and J ends were trimmed by 3 bases and 2 bases, with 11 bases remaining between them. CDR3 length equals 14 residues. DNA of the CDR3: TGCAGTGCTAGGGGGGGACCAGCCTACAATGAGCAGTTCTTC. Amino acids: CSARGGPAYNEQFF.

This clonotype was counted between two and nine times. This rearrangement joins TRBV6-5 to TRBJ2-7, with 7 bases lining up with TRBD1. Trimming took 5 bases from V and 3 from J; bases not matched to a gene: 10. This CDR3 region has 15 residues. The V gene's germline CDR1 is MNHEY and CDR2 SVGAGI. The CDR3 here is CASSRAGQGVYEQYF. In nucleotides, the CDR3 is TGTGCCAGCAGTCGTGCCGGCCAGGGGGTCTACGAGCAGTACTTC.

The rearrangement joins TRBV29-1 to TRBJ2-3; 9 bases map to TRBD1. The CDR3 length is 16 residues. V trimming: 1 base; J trimming: 2 bases; junction bases outside the gene matches: 7. Per the germline V gene, CDR1 is SQVTM and CDR2 is ANQGSEA. The CDR3 loop reads CSVEVGTGWVTDTQYF. Written as DNA, the CDR3 is TGCAGCGTTGAAGTAGGGACAGGGTGGGTCACAGATACGCAGTATTTT.

This clonotype came up many times. The rearrangement links TRBV28 to TRBJ2-3, with D tentatively TRBD1 (6 bases). Germline lookup yields CDR1 MDHEN and CDR2 SYDVKM. This CDR3 is 16 amino acids long. V dropped 3 bases and J dropped 8 bases, with 21 bases sitting between them. The CDR3 DNA reads as TGTGCCAGCAGTTTGCCCGGACAGACCGCCTTGATTACGCAGTATTTT. Its protein product is CASSLPGQTALITQYF.

The J gene is TRBJ2-5, the V gene TRBV5-4, with D possibly matching TRBD2 (5 bases). Germline CDR1 and CDR2: SGHNT and YYREEE (reference sequence). Between the trimmed V and J ends, which lost 4 bases and 5 bases, there was a span of 6 bases. The CDR3 covers 11 residues. In DNA form, the CDR3 reads TGTGCCAGCAGCACGGGGGAGACCCAGTACTTC. Its protein is CASSTGETQYF.

The table lists this clonotype with many counts. The chain is built from TRBV13 and TRBJ2-2; maybe TRBD2 (5 bases). This CDR3 has 15 residues. The germline gives CDR1 PRHDT, CDR2 FYEKMQ (reference sequence). The V gene lost 3 bases and the J gene lost 4 bases, with 12 bases spanning the gap. The chain's CDR3 is CASSLRGIGTGELFF. The CDR3 region has the DNA TGTGCCAGCAGCTTGCGAGGGATAGGCACCGGGGAGCTGTTTTTT.

This chain connects TRBV12-3 or TRBV12-4 to TRBJ1-4; 9 bases map to TRBD1. The CDR3 contains 16 residues. J lost 8 bases, V lost 3 bases, and 10 bases had no gene match. DNA of the CDR3: TGTGCCAGCAGTTTTGGTTCCGGGACAGGGTTGGAAAAACTGTTTTTT. It translates to CASSFGSGTGLEKLFF.

This clonotype was found a few times. CDR3 residues: CASSLATLAGVGNTQYF. The CDR3 coding sequence is TGTGCCAGCAGCTTAGCCACCTTAGCGGGGGTGGGAAATACGCAGTATTTT. The chain has TRBV7-2 and TRBJ2-3; 9 positions match TRBD2. Germline V lookup: CDR1 SGHTA, CDR2 FQGNSA. The ends lost 0 bases at V and 7 bases at J; junction bases unmatched: 11. CDR3 size: 17 residues.

This clonotype appeared many times. The chain is built from TRBV20-1 and TRBJ2-3, with 13 bases identical to TRBD2. The CDR3 spans 16 residues. CDR1 and CDR2 (germline): DFQATT, SNEGSKA (reference sequence). V lost 6 bases to trimming and J lost 7 bases; unmatched junction nucleotides: 13. DNA for the CDR3: TGCAGTGCGGGGACTAGCGGGGAGGCAATGGGGTATACGCAGTATTTT. The encoded protein is CSAGTSGEAMGYTQYF.

Of note for this clonotype: This CDR3 fails to terminate in the conserved phenylalanine or tryptophan, so it likely reflects a read error. The chain recombines TRBV9 with TRBJ1-6; no definite D call. The CDR3 sequence is 14 residues long. Trimming shortened V by 0 bases and J by 7 bases, and 8 bases separated the two germline ends. The germline V gene encodes CDR1 SGDLS and CDR2 YYNGEE. The CDR3 DNA is TGTGCCAGCAGCGTAGGGAGCCGAAATTCACCCCTCCACATT. It codes for CASSVGSRNSPLHI.

This clonotype was counted many times. The V gene is TRBV9, the J gene TRBJ2-7; weak D call: TRBD1 (6 bases). Trimming took off 3 bases at V and 0 bases at J, with 10 bases between the two ends. Germline CDR1 SGDLS, CDR2 YYNGEE. This CDR3 is built from 14 residues. The CDR3: CASSAGQSSYEQYF. In DNA form, the CDR3 reads TGTGCCAGCAGCGCCGGACAGAGCTCCTACGAGCAGTACTTC.

This clonotype has at least ten counts. This chain joins TRBV12-3 or TRBV12-4 and TRBJ1-2; the match to TRBD1 covers 8 bases. The length of the CDR3 is 14 residues. V dropped 7 bases and J dropped 7; count of bases not matched to a gene: 11. The CDR3 region has the DNA TGTGCCAGCACCCGCGCAGGGGGCTTTTCTGGCTACACCTTC. Translation: CASTRAGGFSGYTF.

The table lists this clonotype with many counts. This chain links TRBV6-5 with TRBJ1-1; D is undetermined. This CDR3 is 11 amino acids long. Germline CDR1 is MNHEY and CDR2 is SVGAGI. Deletions cut 6 bases from V and 8 bases from J, with 10 bases between. The CDR3 coding sequence is TGTGCCAGCAGCCGAGACCAAGAAGCTTTCTTT. Translation gives CASSRDQEAFF.

This clonotype came up many times. The chain links TRBV4-3 to TRBJ2-3, with TRBD1 matching over 8 bases. CDR3 length: 16 residues. Germline assignment: CDR1 LGHNA and CDR2 YSLEER. After removal of 4 bases from V and 4 bases from J, the junction contained 10 bases not matched to a gene. CDR3 sequence: CASSRAGQVDSDTQYF. The DNA of the CDR3 is TGCGCCAGCAGCCGCGCGGGACAGGTTGATTCAGATACGCAGTATTTT.

The V gene is TRBV7-9, the J gene TRBJ2-2, with TRBD1 matching 8 bases. The CDR3 sequence is 14 residues long. The junction had 4 bases not matched to a gene; V was cut back by 5 bases and J by 5 bases. The germline V gene has CDR1 SEHNR and CDR2 FQNEAQ (reference sequence). This chain's CDR3 is CASSRTGSTGELFF. Written as DNA, the CDR3 is TGTGCCAGCAGCAGGACAGGGTCAACCGGGGAGCTGTTTTTT.

This clonotype has a count of ten or more. This sequence joins TRBV21-1 and TRBJ2-7; the table's D call TRBD1 went unverified against the DNA. TRBV21-1 is reported as a pseudogene. The length of the CDR3 is 16 residues. CDR3 amino acids: CASSLSPGGQKYEQYF. CDR3 nucleotide sequence: TGTGCCAGCAGCCTATCCCCGGGGGGACAGAAATACGAGCAGTACTTC.

This clonotype was counted many times. V usage is TRBV20-1 and J usage is TRBJ1-2; D is uncertain. V was clipped by 6 bases and J by 4 bases, with 18 bases between them. The CDR3 length is 14 residues. Per the germline V gene, CDR1 is DFQATT and CDR2 is SNEGSKA (reference sequence). The CDR3 DNA reads as TGCAGTGCCGCCGCCGCGGGAGGGTCCTATGGCTACACCTTC. Amino acid sequence: CSAAAAGGSYGYTF.

This clonotype was observed a few times. Germline and junction disagree at one end, which may indicate a read error. The rearrangement joins TRBV7-7 to TRBJ2-3; no reliable D call. Germline-derived CDR1 and CDR2 are SSHAT and FNYEAQ (reference sequence). There are 13 residues in the CDR3. Written as DNA, the CDR3 is TGTGCTAGCAGCCCGGGTAGCACAGATACGCAGTATTTT. The encoded protein is CASSPGSTDTQYF.